The sequence of this T cell receptor beta chain was determined in a study of T cells after posttransplantation cyclophosphamide (dated by TCRdb to between 2015 and 2016). Looking at the study overall: T cell repertoire reconstitution was tracked by TRB sequencing after myeloablative bone marrow transplantation in which posttransplantation cyclophosphamide was used as GVHD prophylaxis. Because TRA and TRB clonality correlated tightly in eight or nine samples, later TCR analyses were limited to TRB. Public TRB sequences were searched against a database of over 3,600 sequences associated with responses to pathogens, tumor antigens, self-antigens and alloantigens. In 3 patients, TRB sequencing was also performed on up to 3 more blood samples taken 2 to 5.2 years after transplant, and in several patients, pretransplant blood was also TRB-sequenced. Samples from some 40 PTCy-treated patients, along with samples from roughly 15 of their related bone marrow donors, underwent antigen receptor sequencing. Blood from all 35 or so PTCy patients with 1-year posttransplant specimens was subjected to TRB sequencing. The paper as a whole reports these results and caveats: The TRB repertoires of T cells infiltrating skin or the GI tract showed only limited overlap with the TRB repertoires found in blood. Across the 35 to 55 patients, TRB clonality was highly associated with recipient CMV seropositivity and CMV reactivation, and diversity with PTCy was similar to that in the CNI/methotrexate controls. At 1-2 months, donor-recipient similarity was low but rose over the first year, and the later blood repertoires were often dominated by donor CD8+ memory clones.

On this clone itself: Its recognized antigen is unknown. Per-base qualities were not stored, and no clone one base away is much larger.

On the day of marrow donation, related bone marrow donors gave peripheral blood samples. Peripheral blood and bone marrow mononuclear cells were isolated by Ficoll-Hypaque density centrifugation and were cryopreserved. Sorting of CD4+ and CD8+ T cells, including naive and memory subsets, was performed by FACS on a FACSAria II. Genomic DNA was the input for TRB sequencing, which was run either with the immunoSEQ assay at survey resolution or with the hsTCRB kit. The source study handled its data this way. Initial read processing used immunoSEQ software, and repertoire analyses used the LymphoSeq R package. Clonality was calculated as 1 minus normalized Shannon entropy, and the Gini coefficient was also calculated for each TRB dataset. Phenotypes of unsorted samples were inferred by mapping TRB sequences from sorted subsets of the recipient or donor onto unsorted samples of the same recipient. TCRdb re-hosts the immuneACCESS table, in-frame sequences only. Its copies lack some clones; in the studies checked, an unresolved V gene accounts for under half of them, and the cause for the rest is not known. V and J calls and clone size are as listed in that table; D and trimming were resolved from the DNA. The sample table holds about 18,000 clones, of which around four fifths were seen once. The top ten clonotypes cover approximately 9% of the sample.

V has 4 bases trimmed and J has 2 bases trimmed; junction bases matching no gene number 4. Its CDR3 holds 17 amino acids, cysteine through phenylalanine. The read is trimmed to its CDR3 DNA, 51 bases read in frame from base 1. Looking up the germline V gene yields CDR1 SGHVS and CDR2 FQNEAQ. The receptor chain draws on TRBV7-8 and TRBJ2-3; 15 middle bases align to TRBD2. Sequences were obtained from memory CD4+ T cells sorted from blood. The TCR originated in a man aged 25-40 years in good health and a related stem cell transplant donor. The CDR3 region: CASSSGLAGGHTDTQYF. The DNA sequence follows: TGTGCCAGCAGCTCGGGACTAGCGGGGGGTCACACAGATACGCAGTATTTT.